The sequence of this T cell receptor (beta chain) was determined in a study of Graves' ophthalmopathy and Graves' hyperthyroidism. Investigators amplified TCR beta CDR3 regions from RNA transcripts. RT-PCR with HTBI primers came first, then second-round multiplex PCR. TCRdb fed the multiplex PCR reads into MiXCR, producing one record per CDR3 protein. The sample holds around 520,000 distinct CDR3 sequences, 39% seen once. This clonotype has ten or more counts. This CDR3 is built from 14 residues. Trimming cost V 5 bases and J 6 bases; bases outside gene matches: 2. Germline loops: CDR1 SGHTA, CDR2 FQGNSA.

V usage is TRBV7-2 and J usage is TRBJ1-4, with 11 bases matching TRBD1. The origin of this receptor is an adult man with Graves' hyperthyroidism. Sequences were obtained from peripheral blood or thyroid tissue (not recorded which). In nucleotides, the CDR3 is TGTGCCAGCAGCCCGGACAGGGGGCATGAAAAACTGTTTTTT. Protein sequence: CASSPDRGHEKLFF.